These 24 T cell receptor beta chains share one sample of origin, sequenced in a study of monozygotic twins with inflammatory bowel disease. TCRdb re-called the 5' RACE reads and gives one entry per CDR3 protein, without DNA. The sample is made up of about 300,000 distinct CDR3 sequences, and the top ten hold over 5% of it. Material for sequencing was blood. The source is a human donor with ulcerative colitis or Crohn's disease, or a healthy co-twin of an affected twin (not recorded which).

This chain connects TRBV18 to TRBJ2-1. CDR3 length: 12 residues. Germline CDR1 and CDR2: KGHSH and LQKENI. This CDR3 reads CASSARYNEQFF.

The genes are TRBV12-3 or TRBV12-4 and TRBJ2-3; TCRdb's D call, TRBD2, is unchecked because there is no DNA. This CDR3 region has 15 residues. The CDR3 here is CASSLPAGVIDTQYF.

The rearrangement joins TRBV20-1 to TRBJ2-5; TCRdb selects TRBD1, and the lack of DNA leaves this call unchecked. The CDR3 length is 12 residues. Germline CDR1 DFQATT, CDR2 SNEGSKA (reference sequence). The CDR3 reads CSARAGVETQYF.

The chain has TRBV7-2 and TRBJ2-2. The CDR3 contains 15 residues. Germline V gene sequence: CDR1 SGHTA, CDR2 FQGNSA. The CDR3 here is CASSNSGANTGELFF.

This chain connects TRBV4-3 to TRBJ2-3; TCRdb designates TRBD2, a call that cannot be tested without DNA. Germline CDR1 LGHNA, CDR2 YSLEER. The CDR3 spans 19 residues. The CDR3 sequence: CASSQVAPLVAGATDTQYF.

This chain joins TRBV24-1 and TRBJ2-3; TCRdb lists TRBD1, though no DNA is available to test this call. The CDR3 is 14 amino acids. Germline CDR1 and CDR2: KGHDR and SFDVKD. The CDR3 here is CATSRAGATDTQYF.

This chain uses TRBV5-1 with TRBJ2-1; there is no DNA to check the TCRdb D call of TRBD2. The CDR3 is made up of 15 amino acids. Per germline, CDR1 SGHRS and CDR2 YFSETQ. The CDR3 here is CASSPGTSIYNEQFF.

The V and J genes are TRBV12-3 or TRBV12-4 and TRBJ2-3. This CDR3 contains 15 residues. The chain's CDR3 is CASSLDSKGMDTQYF.

The chain has TRBV5-4 and TRBJ1-4; TCRdb picks TRBD1, but there is no DNA to check that call. Germline V gene sequence: CDR1 SGHNT, CDR2 YYREEE (reference sequence). The CDR3 is made up of 15 amino acids. CDR3 protein: CASSTGGQGQEKLFF.

The chain uses TRBV3-1 and TRBJ1-2; TCRdb proposes TRBD1, but this gene call is untestable without DNA. CDR1 and CDR2 (germline): LGHDT, YNNKEL (reference sequence). The CDR3 sequence is 15 residues long. The CDR3 loop reads CASSQDFGTITGYTF.

The chain employs TRBV5-1 and TRBJ2-1; without DNA, the TCRdb call of TRBD1 cannot be checked. CDR1 and CDR2 from the germline V gene are SGHRS and YFSETQ. The CDR3 loop spans 16 amino acids. The CDR3 spells CASSLGSGRRYNEQFF.

V usage is TRBV15 and J usage is TRBJ2-7; TCRdb lists TRBD1, though no DNA is available to test this call. The CDR3 extends over 15 amino acids. The germline V gene encodes CDR1 LNHNV and CDR2 YYDKDF (reference sequence). CDR3 loop: CATSRADRGYYEQYF.

V gene TRBV7-9 combines with J gene TRBJ1-1. This CDR3 comprises 16 residues. The germline CDR1 and CDR2 sequences are SEHNR and FQNEAQ (reference sequence). The CDR3 sequence: CASSLGSFSVNTEAFF. The complete variable domain, with remaining parts taken from reference TRBV7-9 and TRBJ1-1, reads DTGVSQNPRHKITKRGQNVTFRCDPISEHNRLYWYRQTLGQGPEFLTYFQNEAQLEKSRLLSDRFSAERPKGSFSTLEIQRTEQGDSAMYLCASSLGSFSVNTEAFFGQGTRLTVV.

This sequence joins TRBV15 and TRBJ2-1; TCRdb's D gene call, TRBD1, goes unchecked for lack of DNA. This CDR3 is 15 amino acids long. Per the germline V gene, CDR1 is LNHNV and CDR2 is YYDKDF (reference sequence). CDR3 in amino acids: CATSSEGDSYNEQFF.

The rearrangement links TRBV27 to TRBJ2-7; TCRdb reports TRBD2, a call that lacks DNA to check it against. This CDR3 region has 16 residues. The germline gives CDR1 MNHEY, CDR2 SMNVEV (reference sequence). CDR3 amino acids: CASSLRASGSFYEQYF.

This rearrangement joins TRBV6-5 to TRBJ2-7. This CDR3 is 13 amino acids long. Germline V gives CDR1 MNHEY, CDR2 SVGAGI. This chain's CDR3 is CASSYSLLYEQYF.

This chain connects TRBV5-6 to TRBJ2-5; TCRdb designates TRBD1, a call that cannot be tested without DNA. Germline CDR1 and CDR2: SGHDT and YYEEEE. CDR3 length: 15 residues. This CDR3 is CASSLTGAEWETQYF.

The J gene is TRBJ2-2, the V gene TRBV7-9. In germline, CDR1 is SEHNR, CDR2 FQNEAQ (reference sequence). The length of the CDR3 is 14 residues. CDR3: CASSSQFDTGELVF.

The chain uses TRBV7-8 and TRBJ2-7; the TCRdb call, TRBD1, lacks DNA for checking. There are 15 residues in the CDR3. CDR1 SGHVS and CDR2 FQNEAQ come from the germline V gene. CDR3 in amino acids: CASERTALLSYEQYF. Full variable domain (outside the CDR3, taken from reference TRBV7-8 and TRBJ2-7): GAGVSQSPRYKVAKRGQDVALRCDPISGHVSLFWYQQALGQGPEFLTYFQNEAQLDKSGLPSDRFFAERPEGSVSTLKIQRTQQEDSAVYLCASERTALLSYEQYFGPGTRLTVT.

V usage is TRBV7-2 and J usage is TRBJ2-1; the TRBD1 assignment by TCRdb is unverifiable without DNA. Germline CDR1 and CDR2: SGHTA and FQGNSA. This CDR3 has 13 amino acids. The CDR3 sequence is CASSLVRGREQFF.

This chain connects TRBV6-5 to TRBJ1-2; TCRdb's D call, TRBD1, is unchecked because there is no DNA. The CDR3 loop spans 15 amino acids. The germline CDR1 and CDR2 sequences are MNHEY and SVGAGI. CDR3 protein: CASSYSSGRNYGYTF.

The J gene is TRBJ1-1, the V gene TRBV14. Germline-derived CDR1 and CDR2 are SGHDN and FVKESK. This CDR3 contains 12 residues. The CDR3 spells CASSHRSTEAFF.

The chain carries TRBV3-1 and TRBJ1-5; TCRdb returns TRBD1, unconfirmable since there is no DNA. CDR1 is LGHDT, CDR2 YNNKEL, per germline (reference sequence). CDR3 size: 18 residues. CDR3 sequence reads: CASSQGRQSKGANQPQHF.

CDR3 protein: CSAEGATGNTIYF. This chain joins TRBV29-1 and TRBJ1-3; the D call of TRBD1 rests on TCRdb alone, since no DNA is present to check it. The CDR3 extends over 13 amino acids. The germline V gene encodes CDR1 SQVTM and CDR2 ANQGSEA.